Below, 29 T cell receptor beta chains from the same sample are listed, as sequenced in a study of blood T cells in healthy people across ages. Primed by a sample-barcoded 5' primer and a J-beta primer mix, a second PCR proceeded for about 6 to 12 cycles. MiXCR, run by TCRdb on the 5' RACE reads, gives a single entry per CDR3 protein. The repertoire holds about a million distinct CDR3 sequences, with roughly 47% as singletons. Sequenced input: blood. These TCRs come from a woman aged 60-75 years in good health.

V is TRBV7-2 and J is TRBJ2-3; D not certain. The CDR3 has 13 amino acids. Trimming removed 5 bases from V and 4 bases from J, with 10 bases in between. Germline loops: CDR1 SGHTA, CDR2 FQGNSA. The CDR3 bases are TGTGCCAGCAGCCTCGACCCCCCAGATACGCAGTATTTT. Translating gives CASSLDPPDTQYF.

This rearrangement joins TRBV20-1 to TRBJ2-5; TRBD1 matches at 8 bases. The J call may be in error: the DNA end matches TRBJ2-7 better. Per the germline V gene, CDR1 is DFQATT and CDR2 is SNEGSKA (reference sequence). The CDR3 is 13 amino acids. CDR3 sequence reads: CSASRTGHSEQYF. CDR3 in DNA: TGCAGTGCTTCCCGGACAGGGCATTCCGAGCAGTACTTC.

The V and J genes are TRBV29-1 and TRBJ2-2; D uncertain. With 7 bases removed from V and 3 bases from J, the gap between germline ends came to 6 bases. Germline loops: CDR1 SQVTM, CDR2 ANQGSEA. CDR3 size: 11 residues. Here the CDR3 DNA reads TGCAGCGCGGTAGACACCGGGGAGCTGTTTTTT. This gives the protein CSAVDTGELFF.

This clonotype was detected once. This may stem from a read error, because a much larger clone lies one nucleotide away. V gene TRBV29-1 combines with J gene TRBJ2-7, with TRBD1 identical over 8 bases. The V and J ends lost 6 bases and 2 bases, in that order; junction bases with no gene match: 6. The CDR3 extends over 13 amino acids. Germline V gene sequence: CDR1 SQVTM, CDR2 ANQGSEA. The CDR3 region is CSVRDRSPYEQYF. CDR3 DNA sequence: TGCAGCGTCCGGGACAGGAGCCCCTACGAGCAGTACTTC.

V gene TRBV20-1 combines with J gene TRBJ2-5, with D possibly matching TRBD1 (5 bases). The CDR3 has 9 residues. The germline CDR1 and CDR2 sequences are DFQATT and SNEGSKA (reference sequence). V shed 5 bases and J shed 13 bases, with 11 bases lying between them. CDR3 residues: CSALEDTYF. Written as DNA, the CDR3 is TGCAGTGCTCTAGAGGACACGTACTTC.

This chain's CDR3 is CASSWLAFEQFF. The CDR3 DNA follows: TGTGCCAGCAGTTGGCTAGCGTTTGAGCAGTTCTTC. This chain links TRBV6-2 or TRBV6-3 with TRBJ2-1, with D tentatively TRBD2 (6 bases). The ends were cut back, 4 bases at V and 9 bases at J, with 10 bases in the middle. CDR1 and CDR2 from the germline V gene are MNHEY and SVGEGT. CDR3 length: 12 amino acids.

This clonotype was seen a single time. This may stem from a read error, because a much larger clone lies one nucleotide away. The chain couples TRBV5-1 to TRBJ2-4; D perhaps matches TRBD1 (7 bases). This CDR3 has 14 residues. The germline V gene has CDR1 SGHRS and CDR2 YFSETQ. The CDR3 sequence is CASMEGTAKSIQYF. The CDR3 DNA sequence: TGCGCCAGCATGGAGGGGACAGCCAAAAGCATTCAGTACTTC.

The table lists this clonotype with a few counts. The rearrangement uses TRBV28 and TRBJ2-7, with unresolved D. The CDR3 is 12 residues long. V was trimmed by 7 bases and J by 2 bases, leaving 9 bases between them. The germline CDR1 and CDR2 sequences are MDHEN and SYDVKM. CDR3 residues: CASTDVTYEQYF. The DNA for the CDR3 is TGTGCCAGCACCGACGTAACCTACGAGCAGTACTTC. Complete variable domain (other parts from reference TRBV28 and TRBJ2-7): DVKVTQSSRYLVKRTGEKVFLECVQDMDHENMFWYRQDPGLGLRLIYFSYDVKMKEKGDIPEGYSVSREKKERFSLILESASTNQTSMYLCASTDVTYEQYFGPGTRLTVT.

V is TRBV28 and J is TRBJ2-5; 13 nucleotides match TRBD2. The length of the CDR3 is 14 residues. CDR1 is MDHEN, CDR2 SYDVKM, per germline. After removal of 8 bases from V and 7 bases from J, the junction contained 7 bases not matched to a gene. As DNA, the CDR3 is TGTGCCAGCGTACTAGCGGGAGGGCCTGGGACCCAGTACTTC. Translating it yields CASVLAGGPGTQYF.

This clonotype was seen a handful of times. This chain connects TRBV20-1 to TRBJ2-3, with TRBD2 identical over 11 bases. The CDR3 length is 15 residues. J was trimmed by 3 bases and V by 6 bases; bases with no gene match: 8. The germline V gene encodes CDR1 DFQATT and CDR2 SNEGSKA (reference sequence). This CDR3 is CSADGTSGRTDTQYF. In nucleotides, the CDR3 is TGCAGTGCCGACGGGACTAGCGGAAGGACAGATACGCAGTATTTT.

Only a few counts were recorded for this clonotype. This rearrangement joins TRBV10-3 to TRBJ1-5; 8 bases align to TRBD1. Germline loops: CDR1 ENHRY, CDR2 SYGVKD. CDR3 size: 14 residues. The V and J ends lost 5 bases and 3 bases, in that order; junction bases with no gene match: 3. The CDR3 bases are TGTGCCATCAGTCGGACAGGGATCAATCAGCCCCAGCATTTT. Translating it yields CAISRTGINQPQHF.

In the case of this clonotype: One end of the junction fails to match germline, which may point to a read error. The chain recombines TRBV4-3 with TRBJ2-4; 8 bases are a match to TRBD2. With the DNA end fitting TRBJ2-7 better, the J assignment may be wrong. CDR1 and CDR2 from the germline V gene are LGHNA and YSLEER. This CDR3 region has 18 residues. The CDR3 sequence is CTSSQDLGGRTTLYEQYF. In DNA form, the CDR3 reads TGCACCAGCAGCCAAGATCTGGGCGGGAGGACTACTCTGTACGAGCAGTACTTC.

Written as DNA, the CDR3 is TGTGCCATCAGTGAGTCGAGAGTGGGACAGAGTAATCAGCCCCAGCATTTT. Protein product: CAISESRVGQSNQPQHF. V gene TRBV10-3 combines with J gene TRBJ1-5; 7 bases are shared with TRBD1. The CDR3 is 17 amino acids. V shed 0 bases, J shed 4 bases, and the junction held 9 bases outside the gene matches. CDR1 and CDR2 from the germline V gene are ENHRY and SYGVKD.

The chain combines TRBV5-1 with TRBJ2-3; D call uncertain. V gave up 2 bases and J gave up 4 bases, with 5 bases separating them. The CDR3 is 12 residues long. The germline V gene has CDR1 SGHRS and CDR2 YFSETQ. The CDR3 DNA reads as TGCGCCAGCAGCTTTATGTCAGATACGCAGTATTTT. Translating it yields CASSFMSDTQYF.

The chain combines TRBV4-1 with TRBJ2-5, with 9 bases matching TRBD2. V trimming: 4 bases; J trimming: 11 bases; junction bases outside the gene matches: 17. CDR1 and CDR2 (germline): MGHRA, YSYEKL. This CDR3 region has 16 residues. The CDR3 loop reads CASSRQAGGSYNEQYF. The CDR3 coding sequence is TGCGCCAGCAGCCGACAAGCGGGAGGTTCCTACAATGAGCAGTACTTC.

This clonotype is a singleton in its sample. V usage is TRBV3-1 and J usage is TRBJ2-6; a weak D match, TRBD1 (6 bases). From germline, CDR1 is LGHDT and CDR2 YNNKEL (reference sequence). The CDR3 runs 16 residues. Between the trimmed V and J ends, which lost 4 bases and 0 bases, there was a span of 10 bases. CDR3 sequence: CASSRGRSSGANVLTF. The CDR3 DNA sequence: TGTGCCAGCAGCCGGGGGCGGAGCTCTGGGGCCAACGTCCTGACTTTC.

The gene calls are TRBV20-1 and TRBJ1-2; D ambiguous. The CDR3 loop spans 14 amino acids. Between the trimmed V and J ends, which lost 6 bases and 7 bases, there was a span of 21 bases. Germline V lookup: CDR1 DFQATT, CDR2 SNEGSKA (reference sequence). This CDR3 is CSAQHAGVSSGYTF. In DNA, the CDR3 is TGCAGTGCCCAACACGCTGGGGTTTCGAGTGGCTACACCTTC.

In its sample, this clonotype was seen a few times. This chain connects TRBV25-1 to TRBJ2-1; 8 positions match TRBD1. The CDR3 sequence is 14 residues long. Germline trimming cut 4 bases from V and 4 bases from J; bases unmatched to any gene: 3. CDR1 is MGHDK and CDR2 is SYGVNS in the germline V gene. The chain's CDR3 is CASSVQGEYNEQFF. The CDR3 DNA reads TGTGCCAGCAGTGTACAGGGGGAGTACAATGAGCAGTTCTTC.

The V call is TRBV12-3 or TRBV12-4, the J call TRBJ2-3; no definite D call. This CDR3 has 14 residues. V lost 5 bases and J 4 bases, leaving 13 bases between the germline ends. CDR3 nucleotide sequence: TGTGCCAGCAGTCTCGCCGCGGCGGCAGATACGCAGTATTTT. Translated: CASSLAAAADTQYF.

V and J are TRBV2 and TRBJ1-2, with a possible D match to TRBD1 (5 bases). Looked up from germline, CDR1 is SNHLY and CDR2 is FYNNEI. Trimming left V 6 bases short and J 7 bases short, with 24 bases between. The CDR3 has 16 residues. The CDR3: CASRATARVHGGGYTF. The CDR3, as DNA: TGTGCCAGCAGAGCGACAGCCCGCGTTCACGGGGGTGGCTACACCTTC. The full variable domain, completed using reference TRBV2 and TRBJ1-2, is EPEVTQTPSHQVTQMGQEVILRCVPISNHLYFYWYRQILGQKVEFLVSFYNNEISEKSEIFDDQFSVERPDGSNFTLKIRSTKLEDSAMYFCASRATARVHGGGYTFGSGTRLTVV.

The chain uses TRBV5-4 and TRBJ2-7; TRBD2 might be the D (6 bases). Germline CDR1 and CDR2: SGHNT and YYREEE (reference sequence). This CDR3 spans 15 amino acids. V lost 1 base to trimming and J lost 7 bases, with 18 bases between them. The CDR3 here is CASSLRNSGSGEQYF. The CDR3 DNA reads TGTGCCAGCAGCTTGCGTAATAGCGGATCGGGGGAGCAGTACTTC.

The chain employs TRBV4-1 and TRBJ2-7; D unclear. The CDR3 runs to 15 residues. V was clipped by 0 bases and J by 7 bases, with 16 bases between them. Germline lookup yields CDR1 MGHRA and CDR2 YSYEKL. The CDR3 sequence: CASSQDRLVGNEQYF. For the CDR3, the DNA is TGCGCCAGCAGCCAAGATCGGCTAGTAGGCAATGAGCAGTACTTC.

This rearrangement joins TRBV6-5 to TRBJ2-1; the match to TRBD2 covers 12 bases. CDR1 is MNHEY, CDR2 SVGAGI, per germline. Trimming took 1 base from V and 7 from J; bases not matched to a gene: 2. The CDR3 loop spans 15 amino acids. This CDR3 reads CASSYFGLAGNEQFF. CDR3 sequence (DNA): TGTGCCAGCAGTTACTTCGGACTAGCGGGGAATGAGCAGTTCTTC.

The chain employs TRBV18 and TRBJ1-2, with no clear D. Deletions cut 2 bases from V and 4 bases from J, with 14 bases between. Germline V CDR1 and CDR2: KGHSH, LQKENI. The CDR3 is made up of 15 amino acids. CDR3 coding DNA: TGTGCCAGCTCACCAACATCCTTCACACCCTATGGCTACACCTTC. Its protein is CASSPTSFTPYGYTF.

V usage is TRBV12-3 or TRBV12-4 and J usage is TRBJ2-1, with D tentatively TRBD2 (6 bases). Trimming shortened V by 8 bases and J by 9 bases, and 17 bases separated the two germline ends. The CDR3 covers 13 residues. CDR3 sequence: CASCLRGISEQFF. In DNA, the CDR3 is TGTGCCAGCTGCCTTCGGGGGATTAGTGAGCAGTTCTTC.

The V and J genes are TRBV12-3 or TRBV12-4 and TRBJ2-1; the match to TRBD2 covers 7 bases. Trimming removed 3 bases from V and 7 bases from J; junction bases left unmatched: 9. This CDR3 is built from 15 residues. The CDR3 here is CASSFDSGIWNEQFF. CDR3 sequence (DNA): TGTGCCAGCAGTTTTGACAGCGGGATCTGGAATGAGCAGTTCTTC.

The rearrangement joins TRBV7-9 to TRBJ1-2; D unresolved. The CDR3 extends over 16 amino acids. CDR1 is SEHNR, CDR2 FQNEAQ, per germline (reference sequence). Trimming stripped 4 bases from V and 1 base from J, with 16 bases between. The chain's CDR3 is CASSCSDLRINYGYTF. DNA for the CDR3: TGTGCCAGCAGCTGTTCGGACCTACGGATTAACTATGGCTACACCTTC.

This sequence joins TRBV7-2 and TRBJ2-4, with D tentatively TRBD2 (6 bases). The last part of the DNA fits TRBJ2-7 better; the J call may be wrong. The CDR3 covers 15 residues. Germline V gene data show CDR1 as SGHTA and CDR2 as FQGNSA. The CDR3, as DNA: TGTGCCAGCAGCTTAGAGGCCTCCTTGGAGGGCGAGCAGTACTTC. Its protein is CASSLEASLEGEQYF.

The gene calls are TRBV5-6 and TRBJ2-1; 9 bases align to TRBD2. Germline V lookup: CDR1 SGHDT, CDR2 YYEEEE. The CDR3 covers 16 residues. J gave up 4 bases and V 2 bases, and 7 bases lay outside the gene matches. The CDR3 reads CASSFGSGRGYNEQFF. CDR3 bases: TGTGCCAGCAGCTTTGGTAGCGGGAGAGGGTACAATGAGCAGTTCTTC.